The present entry profiles one T cell receptor (beta chain) with its context. This clone was detected a few times. It lacks a known antigen. No per-base quality is available; no much larger clone lies one base away. Taken with the paper, the label for treatment or condition translates to: oral pan-JAK inhibitor, 5-10 mg twice daily. From alopecia areata patients, peripheral blood was collected along with lesional scalp punch biopsies. PBMCs were isolated by density centrifugation and stained for CD3, CD4 and CD8, and CD4+ and CD8+ T cells were sorted on a FACSAria. The library relied on the immunoSEQ multiplex PCR assay. RNA was extracted from all samples and reverse transcribed into cDNA, which served as template for TCR sequencing. First-strand cDNA was synthesized using SuperScript III with a 2:1 mix of oligo-dT and random hexamers. A synthetic immune receptor repertoire was used to gauge amplification bias, and whatever bias remained was removed computationally. On the study's bioinformatics: Raw reads were preprocessed to remove errors, and CDR3 was defined according to IMGT conventions as the region from the conserved cysteine to phenylalanine. To get clonality, Shannon entropy was normalized by log2 of the number of productive unique TCRs and the result was subtracted from 1. Scalp TCRbeta sequences were cross-referenced with sorted blood CD4 and CD8 repertoires so that the CD4 or CD8 identity of scalp clones could be inferred. The clones in this table, taken by TCRdb from immuneACCESS, are in-frame only. Not every clone is retained; where verified, under half of the shortfall comes from an unresolved V gene, and the cause of the rest is unknown. V, J and clone size reflect that table, while D and trimming were determined from the DNA. For this sample there are roughly 92,000 clones; over 70% appear just once. The ten largest clonotypes hold 17% of the sample.

The data stem from a study of CD8+ T cells in alopecia areata (dated by TCRdb to 2016 to 2019). In terms of the full investigation: The treated patients took part in an open-label pilot trial in which moderate-to-severe alopecia areata was treated with oral tofacitinib at 5 to 10 mg twice daily. In treated patients, disease severity was measured using the SALT score, which gives the percentage of scalp surface area affected. Patients on tofacitinib were biopsied at baseline and after 4 and 24 weeks of treatment, and several of the patients also had a later scalp biopsy. Amplification of TCRbeta CDR3 regions was done by immunoSEQ multiplex PCR using 35 Vbeta forward primers and 13 Jbeta reverse primers. Tofacitinib was given for 6 to 18 months, followed by 6 months of follow-up off drug to assess delayed response and recurrence. High-throughput TCRbeta sequencing was used to examine T cell clonal expansion in alopecia areata in both the C3H/HeJ mouse model and human patients. On the human side, TCRbeta sequencing was run on scalp tissue and on sorted CD4+ and CD8+ peripheral blood T cells from healthy controls and from alopecia areata patients with either patchy or totalis/universalis disease. Scalp clonality was compared among normal scalp (n=4), patchy alopecia areata scalp (n=8), and alopecia totalis/universalis scalp (n=8). RNA came from the PAXgene miRNA kit for fixed scalp, the miRNeasy kit for PBMCs, and the RNeasy kit for mouse skin.

Overall study outcomes, separate from this receptor: Many expanded lesional clones persisted in scalp and blood during tofacitinib treatment, which may partly explain relapse after stopping treatment. Lesional scalp, especially in alopecia totalis/universalis, showed higher clonality and more expanded CD8+ clones than normal scalp, suggesting antigenic drive. Shared TCR sequences between patients were less evident than in mice, which may be partly attributable to HLA diversity in the patient population. Tofacitinib significantly decreased scalp clonality and the number of expanded CD8+ clones among the top 100 scalp clones. Scalp TCR repertoire analysis is complicated because resident alphabeta T cells in normal human skin are also sequenced, whereas mouse skin is dominated by gammadelta T cells. The treated cohort was small, with a single nonresponder, so links between baseline CD8+ expansion and response need larger studies.

The TCR originated in a human donor with alopecia areata. The specimen comprised CD8+ T cells sorted from blood, sampled between weeks 44 and 45, from a patient treated with tofacitinib.

CDR3 loop: CAWSHGQNYEQYF. In nucleotides, the sequence is TGTGCCTGGAGTCACGGACAGAACTACGAGCAGTACTTC. The V gene is TRBV30 and the J gene is TRBJ2-7; D gene: possibly TRBD1, on 6 matching bases. Between the V and J ends, shortened by 2 bases and 3 bases respectively, the junction contains 11 bases. Reading the germline V gene (reference sequence) gives CDR1 GTSNPN and CDR2 SVGIG. The CDR3 holds 13 amino acids from the cysteine to the phenylalanine. The DNA shown is the 39-base CDR3, in frame from base 1.